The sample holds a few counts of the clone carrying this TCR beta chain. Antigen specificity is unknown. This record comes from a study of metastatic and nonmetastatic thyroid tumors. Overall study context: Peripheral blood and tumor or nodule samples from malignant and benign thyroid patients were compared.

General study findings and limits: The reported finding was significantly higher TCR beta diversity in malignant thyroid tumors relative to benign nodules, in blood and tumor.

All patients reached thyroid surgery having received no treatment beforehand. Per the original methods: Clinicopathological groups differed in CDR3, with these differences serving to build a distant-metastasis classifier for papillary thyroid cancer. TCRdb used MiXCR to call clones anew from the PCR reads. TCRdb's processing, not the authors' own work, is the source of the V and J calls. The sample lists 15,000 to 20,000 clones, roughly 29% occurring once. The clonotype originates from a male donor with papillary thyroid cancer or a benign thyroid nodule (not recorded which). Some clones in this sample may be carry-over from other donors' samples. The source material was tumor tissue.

The DNA for the CDR3 is TGTGCCAGCAGTTACTCAAGGGACGAGCAGTACTTC. Encoded protein: CASSYSRDEQYF. The chain carries TRBV6-6 and TRBJ2-7; no clear D gene. V lost 0 bases, J lost 5 bases, and 5 bases lay in between. The CDR3 totals 12 residues. Looked up from germline, CDR1 is MNHNY and CDR2 is SVGAGI (reference sequence).